This is a list of T cell receptor beta chains from one sample in a study of a mutant IDH1 vaccine in newly diagnosed glioma. Which antigens these TCRs recognize remains unknown. Sequencing used immunoSEQ multiplex PCR; TCRdb keeps in-frame clones, though not all of them. The sample records approximately 50,000 clones, over 70% being singletons. Sequencing was performed on PBMCs, taken from a glioma patient whose treatment included an IDH1 peptide vaccine. The receptors come from a man in his forties or fifties with glioma. The CDR3 runs from the conserved cysteine through the conserved F or W. The order of the fields is CDR3 DNA, CDR3 protein, J gene, clone size, V gene, D gene. A D gene is named only where the DNA matches it firmly. Rows may omit the clone size; those that give it use once, few, many or a size class.

CDR3 DNA: TGCAGCGTCGCAACAGTCCGCGGGGAGGGCTACACCTTC
CDR3 protein: CSVATVRGEGYTF
J gene: TRBJ1-2
clone size: .
V gene: TRBV29-1
D gene: .

CDR3 DNA: TGTGCCAGTAGTATAGATGGCCGTGGGGCAGGGGATCACGAGCAGTACTTC
CDR3 protein: CASSIDGRGAGDHEQYF
J gene: TRBJ2-7
clone size: few
V gene: TRBV19
D gene: .

CDR3 DNA: TGTGCCAGCAGCTTGCAGGTTACTAACTATGGCTACACCTTC
CDR3 protein: CASSLQVTNYGYTF
J gene: TRBJ1-2
clone size: .
V gene: TRBV5-4
D gene: .

CDR3 DNA: TGCGCCAGCAGCTTGGTACCCGGGTTGAACACTGAAGCTTTCTTT
CDR3 protein: CASSLVPGLNTEAFF
J gene: TRBJ1-1
clone size: few
V gene: TRBV5-1
D gene: .

CDR3 DNA: TGTGCCAGCAGCACCCCCAGCGTGGGCAGGGGGCAGGTTTTTGAAAAACTGTTTTTT
CDR3 protein: CASSTPSVGRGQVFEKLFF
J gene: TRBJ1-4
clone size: .
V gene: TRBV2
D gene: TRBD1

CDR3 DNA: TGTGCCAGCAGTGACCTGATACTAGCGGGAGACGAGCAGTACTTC
CDR3 protein: CASSDLILAGDEQYF
J gene: TRBJ2-7
clone size: .
V gene: TRBV2
D gene: TRBD2

CDR3 DNA: TGCGCCAGCAGCCAAGTATCAGGGGGAAGCTATGGCTACACCTTC
CDR3 protein: CASSQVSGGSYGYTF
J gene: TRBJ1-2
clone size: once
V gene: TRBV4-1
D gene: TRBD1

CDR3 DNA: TGTGCCATCAGTGAAGCTAGCGGGAAATACAATGAGCAGTTCTTC
CDR3 protein: CAISEASGKYNEQFF
J gene: TRBJ2-1
clone size: .
V gene: TRBV10-3
D gene: TRBD2

CDR3 DNA: TGTGCCAGCAGTCAAGGCCCCTACTACGAGCAGTACTTC
CDR3 protein: CASSQGPYYEQYF
J gene: TRBJ2-7
clone size: .
V gene: TRBV28
D gene: .

CDR3 DNA: TGTGCCAGCGGGGGGTCCGGGACCCAGTACTTC
CDR3 protein: CASGGSGTQYF
J gene: TRBJ2-5
clone size: .
V gene: TRBV27
D gene: .

CDR3 DNA: TGTGCCAGCAGGACTAGCGGGAGGGCGTACGAGCAGTACTTC
CDR3 protein: CASRTSGRAYEQYF
J gene: TRBJ2-7
clone size: once
V gene: TRBV28
D gene: TRBD2

CDR3 DNA: TGTGCCAGCAGTTTCCAGATTCACGAGCAGTACTTC
CDR3 protein: CASSFQIHEQYF
J gene: TRBJ2-7
clone size: .
V gene: TRBV28
D gene: .

CDR3 DNA: TGTGCCACCAGTATAGCGGGAGGGACAGATACGCAGTATTTT
CDR3 protein: CATSIAGGTDTQYF
J gene: TRBJ2-3
clone size: .
V gene: TRBV15
D gene: TRBD2

CDR3 DNA: TGTGCCAGCAGACCCGTATTCGGGAACACCGGGGAGCTGTTTTTT
CDR3 protein: CASRPVFGNTGELFF
J gene: TRBJ2-2
clone size: .
V gene: TRBV27
D gene: .

CDR3 DNA: TGTGCCAGCAGCTTAGCCCCGAACACTGAAGCTTTCTTT
CDR3 protein: CASSLAPNTEAFF
J gene: TRBJ1-1
clone size: few
V gene: TRBV7-3
D gene: .

CDR3 DNA: TGTGCCAGCAGCGCAGGGACGGAGAGCTCCTACGAGCAGTACTTC
CDR3 protein: CASSAGTESSYEQYF
J gene: TRBJ2-7
clone size: .
V gene: TRBV9
D gene: .

CDR3 DNA: TGTGCCAGCAGTTTATCCAGGGGTAACGAGCAGTACTTC
CDR3 protein: CASSLSRGNEQYF
J gene: TRBJ2-7
clone size: once
V gene: TRBV27
D gene: .

CDR3 DNA: TGCAGCGTCTACATTTTGGTAGGGCGACAGTTCTTC
CDR3 protein: CSVYILVGRQFF
J gene: TRBJ2-1
clone size: .
V gene: TRBV29-1
D gene: .

CDR3 DNA: TGTGCCAGCAGCGTAGACAGGGGTGGGGCCAACGTCCTGACTTTC
CDR3 protein: CASSVDRGGANVLTF
J gene: TRBJ2-6
clone size: .
V gene: TRBV9
D gene: TRBD1

CDR3 DNA: TGTGCCAGCAGCTTGAAACGGAACACTGAAGCTTTCTTT
CDR3 protein: CASSLKRNTEAFF
J gene: TRBJ1-1
clone size: .
V gene: TRBV11-2
D gene: .

CDR3 DNA: TGTGCCAGCAGCTTAGGATGGTCCGGGGAGCTGTTTTTT
CDR3 protein: CASSLGWSGELFF
J gene: TRBJ2-2
clone size: .
V gene: TRBV7-9
D gene: .

CDR3 DNA: TGTGCCAGCAGCTCCGGTCTCCGGAACACCATATATTTT
CDR3 protein: CASSSGLRNTIYF
J gene: TRBJ1-3
clone size: .
V gene: TRBV7-9
D gene: .

CDR3 DNA: TGTGCCAGCAGCTTAGGATTAGCGAACGCCGGGGAGCTGTTTTTT
CDR3 protein: CASSLGLANAGELFF
J gene: TRBJ2-2
clone size: .
V gene: TRBV11-1
D gene: .

CDR3 DNA: TGTGCCAGCAGCCTCTTAGACAGGGCGTCGGGCGAGCAGTACTTC
CDR3 protein: CASSLLDRASGEQYF
J gene: TRBJ2-7
clone size: .
V gene: TRBV16
D gene: TRBD1

CDR3 DNA: TGTGCCAGCAGTTTGGGACTGTACTCTGGAAACACCATATATTTT
CDR3 protein: CASSLGLYSGNTIYF
J gene: TRBJ1-3
clone size: few
V gene: TRBV6-5
D gene: .

CDR3 DNA: TGCGCCAGCAGCTTGGTTAGCGGGAGGGCCGAGATGCAGTATTTT
CDR3 protein: CASSLVSGRAEMQYF
J gene: TRBJ2-3
clone size: .
V gene: TRBV5-1
D gene: TRBD2

CDR3 DNA: TGTGCCAGCAGTTCCCGTCTAACAGATACGCAGTATTTT
CDR3 protein: CASSSRLTDTQYF
J gene: TRBJ2-3
clone size: .
V gene: TRBV27
D gene: .

CDR3 DNA: TGTGCCAGCAGCACCAATCCGGGACAGGGTGGTAATGAAAAACTGTTTTTT
CDR3 protein: CASSTNPGQGGNEKLFF
J gene: TRBJ1-4
clone size: .
V gene: TRBV9
D gene: TRBD1

CDR3 DNA: TGTGCCAGCACGTACGGGATGATTGAGCAGTACTTC
CDR3 protein: CASTYGMIEQYF
J gene: TRBJ2-7
clone size: .
V gene: TRBV7-2
D gene: .

CDR3 DNA: TGTGCCAGCAGCCACATACCCCCCACAGATACGCAGTATTTT
CDR3 protein: CASSHIPPTDTQYF
J gene: TRBJ2-3
clone size: .
V gene: TRBV7-9
D gene: .

CDR3 DNA: TGTGCCAGCTCACCGACAAAGGTAGACACAGATACGCAGTATTTT
CDR3 protein: CASSPTKVDTDTQYF
J gene: TRBJ2-3
clone size: .
V gene: TRBV18
D gene: .

CDR3 DNA: TGTGCCATCAAAGGAACGGTTGGACGCAGGGCAGCGGGACACTACAATGAGCAGTTCTTC
CDR3 protein: CAIKGTVGRRAAGHYNEQFF
J gene: TRBJ2-1
clone size: once
V gene: TRBV10-3
D gene: .

CDR3 DNA: TGTGCCAGCAGCGTATACCCTAGCGGGACCTACGAGCAGTACTTC
CDR3 protein: CASSVYPSGTYEQYF
J gene: TRBJ2-7
clone size: .
V gene: TRBV9
D gene: TRBD2

CDR3 DNA: TGTGCCACCAGCAGAGCGGTGGAGGGGGCGGGAGAGCAGTACTTC
CDR3 protein: CATSRAVEGAGEQYF
J gene: TRBJ2-7
clone size: once
V gene: TRBV15
D gene: .

CDR3 DNA: TGTGCCAGCAGTGGACGGTATAGCAATCAGCCCCAGCATTTT
CDR3 protein: CASSGRYSNQPQHF
J gene: TRBJ1-5
clone size: .
V gene: TRBV6-1
D gene: .

CDR3 DNA: TGTGCCAGTAGTGTAGACAGGGGCTCCTACGAGCAGTACTTC
CDR3 protein: CASSVDRGSYEQYF
J gene: TRBJ2-7
clone size: .
V gene: TRBV19
D gene: TRBD1

CDR3 DNA: TGTGCCAGCAGCTTGGGACTAGCGGGAAGGGAGCAGTTCTTC
CDR3 protein: CASSLGLAGREQFF
J gene: TRBJ2-1
clone size: .
V gene: TRBV11-1
D gene: TRBD2

CDR3 DNA: TGTGCCAGCAGCCCTACAGGGGCCAGATACGAGCAGTACTTC
CDR3 protein: CASSPTGARYEQYF
J gene: TRBJ2-7
clone size: .
V gene: TRBV6-1
D gene: TRBD1

CDR3 DNA: TGTGCCAGCAGCCAGGGACATGCCAGCGGTTTGGGAGAGCAGTACTTC
CDR3 protein: CASSQGHASGLGEQYF
J gene: TRBJ2-7
clone size: .
V gene: TRBV14
D gene: .

CDR3 DNA: TGTGCCAGATTAGCGGGACGGTACTTGGATACGCAGTATTTT
CDR3 protein: CARLAGRYLDTQYF
J gene: TRBJ2-3
clone size: .
V gene: TRBV2
D gene: TRBD2

CDR3 DNA: TGTGCCAGCAGTTCTCAGGGTAGTAATTCACCCCTCCACTTT
CDR3 protein: CASSSQGSNSPLHF
J gene: TRBJ1-6
clone size: once
V gene: TRBV6-5
D gene: .

CDR3 DNA: TGTGCCAGCAGTTTATCCGGTAACGTAGGAGAGCAGTACTTC
CDR3 protein: CASSLSGNVGEQYF
J gene: TRBJ2-7
clone size: .
V gene: TRBV27
D gene: .

CDR3 DNA: TGCGCCAGCAGCTATACAGGGGCCGGGGCCAACGTCCTGACTTTC
CDR3 protein: CASSYTGAGANVLTF
J gene: TRBJ2-6
clone size: .
V gene: TRBV5-1
D gene: TRBD1

CDR3 DNA: TGTGCCAGCAGCTTGGTGAGCCGGGGGGAGTATTTT
CDR3 protein: CASSLVSRGEYF
J gene: TRBJ1-3
clone size: once
V gene: TRBV5-5
D gene: .

CDR3 DNA: TGTGCCAGCTCCCGGGACCACTCCTACGAGCAGTACTTC
CDR3 protein: CASSRDHSYEQYF
J gene: TRBJ2-7
clone size: .
V gene: TRBV6-5
D gene: .

CDR3 DNA: TGTGCCACCAGGGGCGGGACCGGGGAGCTGTTTTTT
CDR3 protein: CATRGGTGELFF
J gene: TRBJ2-2
clone size: .
V gene: TRBV15
D gene: .

CDR3 DNA: TGTGCCAGTAGTATAAGTCTAGGGCTAGCATTTATAGATACGCAGTATTTT
CDR3 protein: CASSISLGLAFIDTQYF
J gene: TRBJ2-3
clone size: .
V gene: TRBV19
D gene: .

CDR3 DNA: TGTGCCAGCAGCGTAGAAGGCCGGGGGACAGAAACTAATGAAAAACTGTTTTTT
CDR3 protein: CASSVEGRGTETNEKLFF
J gene: TRBJ1-4
clone size: .
V gene: TRBV9
D gene: TRBD1

CDR3 DNA: TGTGCCAGCAGCCGGGACAGGGGCACCGGGGAGCTGTTTTTT
CDR3 protein: CASSRDRGTGELFF
J gene: TRBJ2-2
clone size: .
V gene: TRBV7-3
D gene: TRBD1

CDR3 DNA: TGTGCCAGCTCACCAAGAGGGGCCTCTAGCTATGGCTACACCTTC
CDR3 protein: CASSPRGASSYGYTF
J gene: TRBJ1-2
clone size: .
V gene: TRBV18
D gene: .

CDR3 DNA: TGCGCCAGCAGTCTGACGAAGGGGAATGGCTACACCTTC
CDR3 protein: CASSLTKGNGYTF
J gene: TRBJ1-2
clone size: .
V gene: TRBV5-1
D gene: .

CDR3 DNA: TGTGCCAGCAGCCTGTTAGGACTATACGAGCAGTACTTC
CDR3 protein: CASSLLGLYEQYF
J gene: TRBJ2-7
clone size: .
V gene: TRBV14
D gene: .

CDR3 DNA: TGCGCCAGCACAACTTCATCCACAAATCAAGAGACCCAGTACTTC
CDR3 protein: CASTTSSTNQETQYF
J gene: TRBJ2-5
clone size: .
V gene: TRBV5-1
D gene: .

CDR3 DNA: TGTGCCAGCAGTCTTTCGGGAGCGATTACAGATACGCAGTATTTT
CDR3 protein: CASSLSGAITDTQYF
J gene: TRBJ2-3
clone size: .
V gene: TRBV5-4
D gene: .